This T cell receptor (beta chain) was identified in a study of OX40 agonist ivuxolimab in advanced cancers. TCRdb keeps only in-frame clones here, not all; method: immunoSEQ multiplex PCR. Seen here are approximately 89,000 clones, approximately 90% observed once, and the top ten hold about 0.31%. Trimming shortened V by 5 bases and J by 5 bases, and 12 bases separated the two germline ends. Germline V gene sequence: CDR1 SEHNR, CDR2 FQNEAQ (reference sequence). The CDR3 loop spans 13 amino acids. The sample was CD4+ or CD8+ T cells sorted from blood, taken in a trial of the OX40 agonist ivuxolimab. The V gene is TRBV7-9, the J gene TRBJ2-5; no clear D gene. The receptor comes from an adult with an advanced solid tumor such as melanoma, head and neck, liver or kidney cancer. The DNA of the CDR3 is TGTGCCAGCAGCAAACTTGGGTTGGAGACCCAGTACTTC. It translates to CASSKLGLETQYF.